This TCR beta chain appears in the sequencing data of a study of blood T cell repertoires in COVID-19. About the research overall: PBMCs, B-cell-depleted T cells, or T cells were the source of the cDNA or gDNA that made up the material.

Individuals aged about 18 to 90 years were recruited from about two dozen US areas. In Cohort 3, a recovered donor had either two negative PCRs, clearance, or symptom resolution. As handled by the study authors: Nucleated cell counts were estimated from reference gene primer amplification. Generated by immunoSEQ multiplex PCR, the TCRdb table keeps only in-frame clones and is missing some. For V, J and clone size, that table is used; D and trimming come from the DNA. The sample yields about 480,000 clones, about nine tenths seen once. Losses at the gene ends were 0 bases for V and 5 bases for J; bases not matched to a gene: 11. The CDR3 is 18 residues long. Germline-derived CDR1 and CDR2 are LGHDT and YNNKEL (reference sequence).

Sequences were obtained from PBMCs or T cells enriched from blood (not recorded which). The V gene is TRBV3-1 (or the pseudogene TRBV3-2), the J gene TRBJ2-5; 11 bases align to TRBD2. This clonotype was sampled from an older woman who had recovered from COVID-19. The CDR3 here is CASSQDWLAGGPRETQYF. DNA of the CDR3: TGTGCCAGCAGCCAAGATTGGCTAGCGGGGGGCCCGAGGGAGACCCAGTACTTC.